This T cell receptor (beta chain) was retrieved from a study of cytomegalovirus exposure and HLA in healthy donors. This CDR3 contains 15 residues. Unmatched junction bases numbered 9, after V lost 6 bases and J lost 2 bases. Per the germline V gene, CDR1 is MGHRA and CDR2 is YSYEKL. Regarding the study as a whole: Among the most significant clusters, several appeared linked to common viral pathogens in a later analysis.

The study ran its PCR with 60 Vbeta and 13 Jbeta primers. Libraries were prepared by immunoSEQ multiplex PCR; TCRdb keeps only in-frame clonotypes and omits some of them. This sample carries approximately 140,000 clones, approximately 78% of them seen once, and the ten largest clones take roughly 2.7%. Comments on this clone: No antigen is known for it.

The TCR originated in a human donor in good health. V usage is TRBV4-1 and J usage is TRBJ2-7, with TRBD1 identical over 8 bases. The material sequenced was PBMCs. CDR3 loop: CASRQGEGSTYEQYF. The CDR3 nucleotides are TGCGCCAGCAGACAGGGGGAAGGGAGTACCTACGAGCAGTACTTC.